This TCR beta chain was captured in a study of T-cell reconstitution after alpha-beta-depleted transplantation in children. Study-wide results and limits: Newly made T cells mostly supplied T-cell counts and diversity one year after transplant. Reports say that about two months after transplant, the alpha-beta T cells came out of several hundred graft clones that had expanded. Surviving recipient T cells and thymic progenitors produced the high day-60 TCRbeta diversity seen in some patients.

The CDR3 is 14 residues long. Trimming stripped 3 bases from V and 2 bases from J, with 11 bases between. The TCRbeta library was prepared with unique molecular identifiers. TCRdb processed the PCR reads anew with MiXCR; each CDR3 protein has one entry. The sample includes about 58,000 distinct CDR3 sequences, roughly 45% of them seen just once. This clonotype was recorded a few times. Its antigen is undetermined. The chain employs TRBV12-3 or TRBV12-4 and TRBJ2-7; D gene unclear. This receptor was taken from a male patient aged 10-17 years who had a stem cell transplant for acute lymphoblastic leukemia, so the T cells may come from the graft donor. The source material was PBMCs, mostly from graft donor cells, sampled 360 days after TCRalphabeta/CD19-depleted stem cell transplant. CDR3 region: CASSLIGSTYEQYF. DNA of the CDR3: TGTGCCAGCAGTTTGATCGGCAGCACCTACGAGCAGTACTTC.